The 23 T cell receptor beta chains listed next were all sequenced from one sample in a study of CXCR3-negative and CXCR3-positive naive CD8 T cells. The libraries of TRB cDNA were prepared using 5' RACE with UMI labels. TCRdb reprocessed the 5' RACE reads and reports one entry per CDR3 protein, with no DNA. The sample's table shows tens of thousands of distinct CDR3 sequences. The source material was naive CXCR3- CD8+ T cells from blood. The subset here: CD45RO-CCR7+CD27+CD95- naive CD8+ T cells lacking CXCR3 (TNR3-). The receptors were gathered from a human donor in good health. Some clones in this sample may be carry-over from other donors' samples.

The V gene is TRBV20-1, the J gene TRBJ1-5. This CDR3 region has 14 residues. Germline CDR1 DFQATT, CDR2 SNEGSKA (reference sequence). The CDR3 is CSARDLDSNQPQHF.

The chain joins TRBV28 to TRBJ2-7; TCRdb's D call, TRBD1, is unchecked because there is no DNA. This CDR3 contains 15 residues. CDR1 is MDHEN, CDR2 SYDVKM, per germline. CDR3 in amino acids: CASSYGTYPSYEQYF.

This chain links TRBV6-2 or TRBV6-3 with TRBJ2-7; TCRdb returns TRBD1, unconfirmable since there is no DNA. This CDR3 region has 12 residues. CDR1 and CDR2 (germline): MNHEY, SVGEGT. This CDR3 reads CASGGSPYEQYF.

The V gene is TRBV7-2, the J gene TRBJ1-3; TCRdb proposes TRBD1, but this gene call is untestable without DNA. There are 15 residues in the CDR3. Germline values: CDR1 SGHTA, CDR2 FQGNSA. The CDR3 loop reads CASSLSGQPGNTIYF.

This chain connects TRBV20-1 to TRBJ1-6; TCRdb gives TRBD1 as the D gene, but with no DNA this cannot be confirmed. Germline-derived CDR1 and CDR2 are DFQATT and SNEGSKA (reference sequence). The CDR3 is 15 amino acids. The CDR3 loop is CSARDRDSRRSPLHF.

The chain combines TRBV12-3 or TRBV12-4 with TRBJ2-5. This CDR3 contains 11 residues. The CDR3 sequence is CASSFSETQYF.

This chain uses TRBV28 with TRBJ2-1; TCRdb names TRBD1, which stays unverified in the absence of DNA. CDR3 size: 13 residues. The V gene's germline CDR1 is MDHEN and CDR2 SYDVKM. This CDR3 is CASSLGQSNEQFF.

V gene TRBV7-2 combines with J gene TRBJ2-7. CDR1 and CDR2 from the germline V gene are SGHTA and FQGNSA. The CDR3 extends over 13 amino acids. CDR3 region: CASSLAGFYEQYF.

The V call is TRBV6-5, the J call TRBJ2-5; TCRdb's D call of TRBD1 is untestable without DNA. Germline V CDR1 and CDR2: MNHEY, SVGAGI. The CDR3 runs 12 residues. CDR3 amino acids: CASTPGGETQYF.

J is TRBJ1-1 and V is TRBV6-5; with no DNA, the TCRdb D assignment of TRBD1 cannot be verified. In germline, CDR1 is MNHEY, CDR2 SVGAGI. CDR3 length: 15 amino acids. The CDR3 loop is CASSSQGSGNTEAFF.

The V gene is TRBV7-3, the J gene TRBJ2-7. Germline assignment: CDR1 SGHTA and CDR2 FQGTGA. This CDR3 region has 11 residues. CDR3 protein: CASSLLYEQYF.

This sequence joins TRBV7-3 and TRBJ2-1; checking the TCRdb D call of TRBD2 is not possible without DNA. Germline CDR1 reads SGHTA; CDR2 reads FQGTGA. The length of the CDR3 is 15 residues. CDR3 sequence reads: CASSPDPTSHNEQFF.

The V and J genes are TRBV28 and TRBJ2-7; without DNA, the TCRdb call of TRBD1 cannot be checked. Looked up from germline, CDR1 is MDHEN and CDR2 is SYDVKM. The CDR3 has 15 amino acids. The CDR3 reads CASSPQGNRAYEQYF.

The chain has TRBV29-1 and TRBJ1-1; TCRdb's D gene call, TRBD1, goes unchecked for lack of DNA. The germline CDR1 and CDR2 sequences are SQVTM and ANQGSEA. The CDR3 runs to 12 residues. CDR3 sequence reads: CSVEARVGEAFF.

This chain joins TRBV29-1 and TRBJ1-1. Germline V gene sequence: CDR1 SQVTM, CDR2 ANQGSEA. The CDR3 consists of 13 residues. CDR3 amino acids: CSVTSWTANEAFF.

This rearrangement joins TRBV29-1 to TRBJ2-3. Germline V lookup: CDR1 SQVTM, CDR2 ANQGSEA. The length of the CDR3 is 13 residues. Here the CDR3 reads CSVEYSGTDTQYF.

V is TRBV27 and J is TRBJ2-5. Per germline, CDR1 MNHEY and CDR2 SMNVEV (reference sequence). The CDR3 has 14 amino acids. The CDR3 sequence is CASSLRHEGETQYF.

CDR3 amino acids: CSVLSGVRGPYEQYF. The chain employs TRBV29-1 and TRBJ2-7; no DNA is available, so the TRBD1 call from TCRdb remains unchecked. There are 15 residues in the CDR3. The germline V gene has CDR1 SQVTM and CDR2 ANQGSEA.

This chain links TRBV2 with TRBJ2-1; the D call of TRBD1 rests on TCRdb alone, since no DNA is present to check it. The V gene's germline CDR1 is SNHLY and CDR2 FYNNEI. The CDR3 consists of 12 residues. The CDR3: CASSPSGPGQFF.

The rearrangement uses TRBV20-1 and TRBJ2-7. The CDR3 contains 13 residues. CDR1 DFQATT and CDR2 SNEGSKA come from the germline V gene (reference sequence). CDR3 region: CSATRVGSYEQYF.

The CDR3 sequence: CASSLGPQGENGNEQFF. The J gene is TRBJ2-1, the V gene TRBV28; the TCRdb call, TRBD2, lacks DNA for checking. The CDR3 is 17 residues long. Per germline, CDR1 MDHEN and CDR2 SYDVKM.

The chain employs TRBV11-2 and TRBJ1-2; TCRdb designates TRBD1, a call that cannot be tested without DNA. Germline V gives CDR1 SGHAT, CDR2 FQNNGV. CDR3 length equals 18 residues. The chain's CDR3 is CASSLDPGLGGAFYGYTF.

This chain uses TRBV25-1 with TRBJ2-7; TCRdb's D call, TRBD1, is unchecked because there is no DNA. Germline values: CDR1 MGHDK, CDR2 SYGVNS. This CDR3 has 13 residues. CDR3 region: CASSANRVHEQYF.